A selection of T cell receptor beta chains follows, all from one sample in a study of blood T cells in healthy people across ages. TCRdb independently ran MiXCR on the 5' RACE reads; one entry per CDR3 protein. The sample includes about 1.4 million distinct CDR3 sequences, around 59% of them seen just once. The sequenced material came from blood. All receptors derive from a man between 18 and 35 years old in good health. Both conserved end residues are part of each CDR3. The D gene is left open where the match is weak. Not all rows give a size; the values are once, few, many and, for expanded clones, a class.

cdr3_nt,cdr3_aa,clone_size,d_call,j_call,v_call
TGTGCCAGCAGTGGGTGGGGGCCAAGCACAGATACGCAGTATTTT,CASSGWGPSTDTQYF,few,-,TRBJ2-3,TRBV6-5
TGTGCCAGCAGCCCGACTAATTTAGGATACGAGCAGTACTTC,CASSPTNLGYEQYF,-,-,TRBJ2-7,TRBV7-9
TGCGCCAGCAGCCAAGCCCACAGCGGGAGCTACGAGCAGTACTTC,CASSQAHSGSYEQYF,-,TRBD2,TRBJ2-7,TRBV4-1
TGCAGTGCTAGTGGTACAGGGGAAGCCAAAAACATTCAGTACTTC,CSASGTGEAKNIQYF,few,TRBD1,TRBJ2-4,TRBV20-1
TGTGCCAGCAGTTGGACTAGCAGATACACAGATACGCAGTATTTT,CASSWTSRYTDTQYF,-,TRBD2,TRBJ2-3,TRBV11-2
TGTGCCAGCAGAAACAGGGCGAACAATGAGCAGTTCTTC,CASRNRANNEQFF,-,-,TRBJ2-1,TRBV7-2
TGTGCCAGCAGCTTATCCACCGGGACACGCTACGGCTACACCTTC,CASSLSTGTRYGYTF,few,-,TRBJ1-2,TRBV7-8
TGCGCCAGCAGCGCGGGACAGACCTCCTACGAGCAGTACTTC,CASSAGQTSYEQYF,-,-,TRBJ2-7,TRBV5-1
TGTGCCACCAGCACTTCAGGGTTGGACACCGGGGAGCTGTTTTTT,CATSTSGLDTGELFF,-,-,TRBJ2-2,TRBV15
TGTGCCAGCAGTGAAGTCAGAATAATGAACACTGAAGCTTTCTTT,CASSEVRIMNTEAFF,-,-,TRBJ1-1,TRBV2
TGTGCCAGCAGCCAAGATCTAGCGGGGGGAGATACGCAGTATTTT,CASSQDLAGGDTQYF,few,TRBD2,TRBJ2-3,TRBV3-1
TGCGCCAGCAGCCCCGCCCCGGGAGTTTTAGATACGCAGTATTTT,CASSPAPGVLDTQYF,-,-,TRBJ2-3,TRBV4-1
TGCAGCGTACGGACAGGGTCTGGAAACACCATATATTTT,CSVRTGSGNTIYF,-,TRBD1,TRBJ1-3,TRBV29-1
TGTGCCAGCAGTTTGGTCGGTCCCAACGTCCTGACTTTC,CASSLVGPNVLTF,-,-,TRBJ2-6,TRBV28
TGTGCCAGCAGCCCTTTAACACGGAACTCCTACGAGCAGTACTTC,CASSPLTRNSYEQYF,-,-,TRBJ2-7,TRBV7-6
TGCGCCAGCAGCGCCACCGGGATCTCCTCCTACGAGCAGTACTTC,CASSATGISSYEQYF,few,-,TRBJ2-7,TRBV5-1
TGCAGTGCTAGAGATCTATCCGGACAGAAGCAGTTCTTC,CSARDLSGQKQFF,-,-,TRBJ2-1,TRBV20-1
TGTGCCAGCAGGCGACGGGCCTCGGGGGTAGCTAATGAAAAACTGTTTTTT,CASRRRASGVANEKLFF,-,-,TRBJ1-4,TRBV28
TGCGCCAGCAGCCAAGATTGGCGGGACAGGGACTATGGCTACACCTTC,CASSQDWRDRDYGYTF,-,TRBD1,TRBJ1-2,TRBV4-3
TGTGCCAGCAGCTCAGGGACTAGCGGGGGTGGAGAGACCCAGTACTTC,CASSSGTSGGGETQYF,few,TRBD2,TRBJ2-5,TRBV7-2
TGTGCCAGCAGTACGCCAGGTGTACACGAGCAGTACTTC,CASSTPGVHEQYF,few,-,TRBJ2-7,TRBV28
TGTGCCAGCAGTGAATATGGACAGAAAAACATTCAGTACTTC,CASSEYGQKNIQYF,-,-,TRBJ2-4,TRBV25-1
TGTGCCAGCAGCGTAGCACCGGGACAGGGCTCCTACGAGCAGTACTTC,CASSVAPGQGSYEQYF,few,TRBD1,TRBJ2-7,TRBV9
TGCAGCGTTAGCGGGGGGGACACAGATACGCAGTATTTT,CSVSGGDTDTQYF,few,TRBD2,TRBJ2-3,TRBV29-1
TGTGCTAGTGGGGTAGCCAAAAACATTCAGTACTTC,CASGVAKNIQYF,-,-,TRBJ2-4,TRBV12-5
TGTGCCAGCAGCCACTCCAGGGGGCCCAACACTGAAGCTTTCTTT,CASSHSRGPNTEAFF,-,TRBD1,TRBJ1-1,TRBV12-3/TRBV12-4
TGCGCCAGCAGCTTGGCCCAGGGAGGGGTTTCAGATACGCAGTATTTT,CASSLAQGGVSDTQYF,-,TRBD2,TRBJ2-3,TRBV5-1
TGCGCCAGCAGCCAGCCTTCTGGGCCGGAGACCCAGTACTTC,CASSQPSGPETQYF,-,-,TRBJ2-5,TRBV4-1